This T cell receptor (beta chain) was retrieved from a study of blood T cell repertoires in COVID-19. The V gene end was trimmed by 2 bases and the J gene end by 2 bases; junction bases not matched to a gene: 9. Germline CDR1 and CDR2: MNHEY and SMNVEV (reference sequence). There are 17 residues in the CDR3. Profiling relied on immunoSEQ multiplex PCR, and the TCRdb table lists in-frame clones only, not all of them. The table includes about 120,000 clones, 85% detected once. The sample consisted of peripheral blood. This chain joins TRBV27 and TRBJ2-5, with 9 bases fitting TRBD2. This TCR was recovered from a woman older than 75 with acute or convalescent COVID-19. The CDR3 DNA is TGTGCCAGCAGTTTACGGCGGGGGGGCCGGGTTCAAGAGACCCAGTACTTC. It is translated as CASSLRRGGRVQETQYF.